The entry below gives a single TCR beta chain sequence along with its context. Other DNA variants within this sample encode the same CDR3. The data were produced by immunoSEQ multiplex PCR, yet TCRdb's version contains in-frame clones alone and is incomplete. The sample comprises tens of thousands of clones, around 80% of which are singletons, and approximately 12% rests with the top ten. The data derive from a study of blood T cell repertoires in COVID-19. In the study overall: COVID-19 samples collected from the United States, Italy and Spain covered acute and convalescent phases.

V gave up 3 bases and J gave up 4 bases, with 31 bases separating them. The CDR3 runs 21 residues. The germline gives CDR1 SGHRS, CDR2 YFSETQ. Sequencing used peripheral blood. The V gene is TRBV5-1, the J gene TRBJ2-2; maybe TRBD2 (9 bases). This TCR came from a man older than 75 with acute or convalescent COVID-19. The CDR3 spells CASSSGTGLAGGPFGTGELFF. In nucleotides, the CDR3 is TGCGCCAGCAGCTCGGGGACAGGACTCGCGGGGGGGCCATTTGGCACCGGGGAGCTGTTTTTT.